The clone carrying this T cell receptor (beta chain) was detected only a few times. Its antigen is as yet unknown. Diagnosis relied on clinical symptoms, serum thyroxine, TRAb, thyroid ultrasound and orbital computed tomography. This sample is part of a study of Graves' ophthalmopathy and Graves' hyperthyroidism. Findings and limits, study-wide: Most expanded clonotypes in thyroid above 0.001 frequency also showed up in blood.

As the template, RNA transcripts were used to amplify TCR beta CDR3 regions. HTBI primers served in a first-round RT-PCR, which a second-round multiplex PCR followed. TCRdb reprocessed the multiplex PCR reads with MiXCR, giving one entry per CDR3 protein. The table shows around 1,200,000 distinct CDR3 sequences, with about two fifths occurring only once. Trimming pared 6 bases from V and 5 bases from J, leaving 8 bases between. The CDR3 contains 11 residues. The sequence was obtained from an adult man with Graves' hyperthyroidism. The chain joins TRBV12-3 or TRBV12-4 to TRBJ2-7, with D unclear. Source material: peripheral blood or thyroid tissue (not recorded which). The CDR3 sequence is CASSLYNEQYF. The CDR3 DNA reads TGTGCCAGCAGCCTTTATAACGAGCAGTACTTC.